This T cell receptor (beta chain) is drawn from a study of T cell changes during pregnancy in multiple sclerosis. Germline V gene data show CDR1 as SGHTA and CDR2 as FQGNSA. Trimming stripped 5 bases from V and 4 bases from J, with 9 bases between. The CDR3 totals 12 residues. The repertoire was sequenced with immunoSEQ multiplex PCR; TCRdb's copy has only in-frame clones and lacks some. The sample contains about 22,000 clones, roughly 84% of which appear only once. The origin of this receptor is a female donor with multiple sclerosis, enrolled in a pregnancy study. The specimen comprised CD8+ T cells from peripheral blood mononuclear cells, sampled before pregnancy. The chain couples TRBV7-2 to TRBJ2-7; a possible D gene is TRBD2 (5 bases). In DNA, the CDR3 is TGTGCCAGCAGCCCGAGGGCGTACGAGCAGTACTTC. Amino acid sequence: CASSPRAYEQYF.